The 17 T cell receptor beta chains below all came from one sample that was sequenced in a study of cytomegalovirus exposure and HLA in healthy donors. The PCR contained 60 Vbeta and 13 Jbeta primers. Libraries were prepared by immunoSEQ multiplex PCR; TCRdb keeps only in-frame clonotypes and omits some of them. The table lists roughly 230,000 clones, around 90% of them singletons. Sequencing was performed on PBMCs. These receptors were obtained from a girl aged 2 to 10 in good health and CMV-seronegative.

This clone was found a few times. The CDR3 nucleotides are TGCGCCAGCAGCGAGGGACAGGGCGGTGAAAAACTGTTTTTT. Translating it yields CASSEGQGGEKLFF. This chain joins TRBV5-1 and TRBJ1-4; 9 bases agree with TRBD1. CDR1 is SGHRS, CDR2 YFSETQ, per germline. V was pared by 4 bases and J by 7 bases, with 5 bases of the junction left unmatched. The CDR3 is made up of 14 amino acids.

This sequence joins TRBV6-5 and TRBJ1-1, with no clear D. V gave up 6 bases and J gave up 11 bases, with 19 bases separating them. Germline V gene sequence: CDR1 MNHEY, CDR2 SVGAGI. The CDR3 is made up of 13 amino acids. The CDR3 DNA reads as TGTGCCAGCAGCCCAGATGCGGGATCCAAGGCTTTCTTT. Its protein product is CASSPDAGSKAFF.

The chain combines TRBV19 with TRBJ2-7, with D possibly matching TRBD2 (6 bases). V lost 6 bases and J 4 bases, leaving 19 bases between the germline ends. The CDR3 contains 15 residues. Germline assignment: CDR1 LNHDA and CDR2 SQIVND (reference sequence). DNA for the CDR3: TGTGCCAGTAGCCTAGAAGGAGGGGCGCGGTACGAGCAGTACTTC. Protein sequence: CASSLEGGARYEQYF.

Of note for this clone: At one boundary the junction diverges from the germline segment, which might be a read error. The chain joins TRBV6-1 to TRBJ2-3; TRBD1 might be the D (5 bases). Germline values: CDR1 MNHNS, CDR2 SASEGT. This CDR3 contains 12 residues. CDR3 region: CASTGNTPRVDF. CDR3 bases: TGTGCCAGCACAGGGAACACCCCCCGGGTGGATTTT.

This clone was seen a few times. CDR3 in DNA: TGTGCCAGCAGCCAAGGGATACTAGGGGGTAGCTATGGCTACACCTTC. Protein: CASSQGILGGSYGYTF. The chain carries TRBV14 and TRBJ1-2; tentative D call: TRBD1 (6 bases). V lost 1 base and J 4 bases, leaving 16 bases between the germline ends. Germline CDR1 and CDR2: SGHDN and FVKESK. This CDR3 is 16 amino acids long.

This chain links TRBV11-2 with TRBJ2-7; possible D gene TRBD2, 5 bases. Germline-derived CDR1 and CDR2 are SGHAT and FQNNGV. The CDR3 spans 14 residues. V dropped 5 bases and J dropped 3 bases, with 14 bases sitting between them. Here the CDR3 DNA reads TGTGCCAGCAGCCTAGGGAGTTCGTACTACGAGCAGTACTTC. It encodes CASSLGSSYYEQYF. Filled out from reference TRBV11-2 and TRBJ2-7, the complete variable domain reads EAGVAQSPRYKIIEKRQSVAFWCNPISGHATLYWYQQILGQGPKLLIQFQNNGVVDDSQLPKDRFSAERLKGVDSTLKIQPAKLEDSAVYLCASSLGSSYYEQYFGPGTRLTVT.

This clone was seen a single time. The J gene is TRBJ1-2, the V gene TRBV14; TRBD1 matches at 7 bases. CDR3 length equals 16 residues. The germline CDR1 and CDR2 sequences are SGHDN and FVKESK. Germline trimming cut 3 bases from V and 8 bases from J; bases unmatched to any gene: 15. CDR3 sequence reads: CASSQRQGLAEYGYTF. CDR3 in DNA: TGTGCCAGCAGCCAGAGACAGGGTTTGGCGGAGTACGGCTACACCTTC.

This CDR3 reads CASSDDWAAGATDTQYF. The CDR3 DNA reads TGTGCCAGCAGTGACGACTGGGCAGCGGGAGCAACAGATACGCAGTATTTT. The chain employs TRBV5-5 and TRBJ2-3; 8 positions agree with TRBD2. V shed 5 bases, J shed 3 bases, and the junction held 14 bases outside the gene matches. The CDR3 sequence is 17 residues long. The germline gives CDR1 SGHKS, CDR2 YYEKEE (reference sequence).

The CDR3 DNA reads as TGTGCCAGCAGCCAAGTCCAGGGGCGAACCTATAATTCACCCCTCCACTTT. Amino acid sequence: CASSQVQGRTYNSPLHF. The rearrangement joins TRBV14 to TRBJ1-6; TRBD1 is a possible D gene (6 bases). The CDR3 length is 17 residues. CDR1 is SGHDN and CDR2 is FVKESK in the germline V gene. The V gene lost 1 base and the J gene lost 2 bases, with 12 bases spanning the gap.

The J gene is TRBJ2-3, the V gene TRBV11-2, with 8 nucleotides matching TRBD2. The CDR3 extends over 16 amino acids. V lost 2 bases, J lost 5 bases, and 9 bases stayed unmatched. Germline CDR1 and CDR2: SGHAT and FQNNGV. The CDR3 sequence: CASSLSGGQGGDTQYF. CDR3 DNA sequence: TGTGCCAGCAGCTTAAGCGGGGGCCAAGGGGGAGATACGCAGTATTTT.

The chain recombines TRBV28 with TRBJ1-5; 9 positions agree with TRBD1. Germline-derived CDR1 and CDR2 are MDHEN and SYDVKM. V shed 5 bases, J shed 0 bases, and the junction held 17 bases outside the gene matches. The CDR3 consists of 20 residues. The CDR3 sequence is CASSDAGTGISLYSNQPQHF. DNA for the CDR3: TGTGCCAGCAGTGACGCCGGGACAGGGATCTCGCTTTATAGCAATCAGCCCCAGCATTTT.

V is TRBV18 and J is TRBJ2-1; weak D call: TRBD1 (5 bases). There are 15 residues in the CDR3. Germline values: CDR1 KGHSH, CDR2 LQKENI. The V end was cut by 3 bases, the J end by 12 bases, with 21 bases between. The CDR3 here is CASSPRLEQDGGQFF. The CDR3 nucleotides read TGTGCCAGCTCACCGCGGCTAGAACAGGACGGTGGGCAGTTCTTC.

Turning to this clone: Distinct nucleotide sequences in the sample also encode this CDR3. This CDR3 is CASSLSGGYEQYF. The CDR3 region has the DNA TGTGCCAGCAGTTTATCGGGAGGCTACGAGCAGTACTTC. V usage is TRBV27 and J usage is TRBJ2-7, with D tentatively TRBD2 (6 bases). The germline CDR1 and CDR2 sequences are MNHEY and SMNVEV (reference sequence). V was pared by 0 bases and J by 3 bases, with 6 bases between. This CDR3 comprises 13 residues.

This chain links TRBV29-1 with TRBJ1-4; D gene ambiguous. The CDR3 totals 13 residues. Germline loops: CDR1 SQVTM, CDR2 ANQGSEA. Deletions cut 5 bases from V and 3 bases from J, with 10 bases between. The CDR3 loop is CSVMAEANEKLFF. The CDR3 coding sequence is TGCAGCGTTATGGCGGAGGCTAATGAAAAACTGTTTTTT. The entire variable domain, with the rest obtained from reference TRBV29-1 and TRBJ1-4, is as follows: SAVISQKPSRDICQRGTSLTIQCQVDSQVTMMFWYRQQPGQSLTLIATANQGSEATYESGFVIDKFPISRPNLTFSTLTVSNMSPEDSSIYLCSVMAEANEKLFFGSGTQLSVL.

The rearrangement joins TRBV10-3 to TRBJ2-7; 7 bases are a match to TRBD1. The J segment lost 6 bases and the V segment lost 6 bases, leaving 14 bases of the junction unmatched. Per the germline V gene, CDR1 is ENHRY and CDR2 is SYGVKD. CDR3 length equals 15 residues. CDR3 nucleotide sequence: TGTGCCATCAGGGCCAGGACAGGCCCTACCGCCGAGCAGTACTTC. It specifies CAIRARTGPTAEQYF.

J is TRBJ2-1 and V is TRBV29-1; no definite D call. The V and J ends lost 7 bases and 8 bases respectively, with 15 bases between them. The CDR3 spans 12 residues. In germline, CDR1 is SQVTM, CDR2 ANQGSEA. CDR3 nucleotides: TGCAGCGCCCATGAGGTGGTGGATGAGCAGTTCTTC. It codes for CSAHEVVDEQFF.

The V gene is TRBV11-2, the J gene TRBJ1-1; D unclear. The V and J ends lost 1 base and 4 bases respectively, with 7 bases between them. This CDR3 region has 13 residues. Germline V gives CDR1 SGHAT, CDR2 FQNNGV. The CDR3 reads CASSLVGITEAFF. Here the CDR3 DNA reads TGTGCCAGCAGCTTAGTCGGGATCACTGAAGCTTTCTTT. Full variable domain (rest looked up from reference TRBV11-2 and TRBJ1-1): EAGVAQSPRYKIIEKRQSVAFWCNPISGHATLYWYQQILGQGPKLLIQFQNNGVVDDSQLPKDRFSAERLKGVDSTLKIQPAKLEDSAVYLCASSLVGITEAFFGQGTRLTVV.